This TCR beta chain was found in a study of shared clonotypes between healthy human individuals. Points from the study as a whole: Rarefaction revealed incomplete sorted-subset sequencing despite large depth. Larger richness was generally estimated for naive than memory subsets. A small donor pool kept down the genetic and exposure-history diversity that was represented.

In regard to this clone: Its antigen is as yet unknown.

The length of the CDR3 is 13 residues. The V end was cut by 3 bases, the J end by 5 bases, with 11 bases between. Germline V gene sequence: CDR1 SGHNT, CDR2 YYREEE (reference sequence). Method: immunoSEQ multiplex PCR; TCRdb's copy keeps in-frame clones and lacks some. The repertoire includes approximately 1,500,000 clones, roughly 96% of them detected once, and approximately 1.2% sits in the top ten. This clonotype was sampled from a man aged 30 to 39 in good health. Sequencing was done on a sample of naive CD4+ T cells sorted from blood. As for subset: CD45RA+ positively selected. The chain has TRBV5-4 and TRBJ1-1, with unresolved D. The CDR3 DNA reads TGTGCCAGCAGCTCCGAGCTTCTAACTGAAGCTTTCTTT. Its protein is CASSSELLTEAFF.